Listed here are 15 T cell receptor beta chains from one sample, sequenced in a study of CD8 T cells in ankylosing spondylitis. One entry per CDR3 protein, called by TCRdb with MiXCR from the 5' RACE reads. The data show 300,000 to 350,000 distinct CDR3 sequences, less than 25% seen once. Sequences were obtained from blood, either unsorted or a sorted T cell fraction (not recorded which). The source of these receptors is a female donor with ankylosing spondylitis or in good health (not recorded which).

This clonotype has only a few counts. The chain has TRBV4-2 and TRBJ2-2; the match to TRBD2 covers 7 bases. The CDR3 loop spans 15 amino acids. Germline V CDR1 and CDR2: LGHNA, YNFKEQ. V shed 1 base, J shed 7 bases, and the junction held 6 bases outside the gene matches. The CDR3 loop reads CASSQVQGGGGELFF. As DNA, the CDR3 is TGTGCCAGCAGCCAAGTGCAGGGCGGGGGCGGGGAGCTGTTTTTT.

This clonotype showed up many times. The rearrangement joins TRBV29-1 to TRBJ2-1; the D is unclear. Deletions cut 1 base from V and 5 bases from J, with 6 bases between. The germline V gene encodes CDR1 SQVTM and CDR2 ANQGSEA. The CDR3 sequence is 12 residues long. The CDR3 DNA reads TGCAGCGTTGAAGTGTTGCACAATGAGCAGTTCTTC. Its translation: CSVEVLHNEQFF.

V is TRBV20-1 and J is TRBJ2-7; 8 bases are shared with TRBD1. J lost 3 bases, V lost 2 bases, and 9 bases had no gene match. CDR1 and CDR2 (germline): DFQATT, SNEGSKA (reference sequence). The CDR3 totals 15 residues. The CDR3 DNA reads as TGCAGTGCTAGAACGGGACAGGAGACCTACTACGAGCAGTACTTC. Its protein product is CSARTGQETYYEQYF.

In its sample, this clonotype was seen many times. The genes are TRBV7-8 and TRBJ1-1; D ambiguous. Germline V gene data show CDR1 as SGHVS and CDR2 as FQNEAQ. The CDR3 spans 14 residues. The ends were cut back, 0 bases at V and 1 base at J, with 6 bases in the middle. The CDR3 is CASSLASGNTEAFF. The CDR3 DNA sequence: TGTGCCAGCAGCTTAGCGAGCGGGAACACTGAAGCTTTCTTT.

This clonotype appeared many times. V is TRBV20-1 and J is TRBJ2-5; D could derive from TRBD1 or TRBD2 (5 bases each). V dropped 7 bases and J dropped 5 bases, with 17 bases sitting between them. The CDR3 sequence is 13 residues long. Germline assignment: CDR1 DFQATT and CDR2 SNEGSKA (reference sequence). CDR3 region: CSVGNGGAETQYF. For the CDR3, the DNA is TGCAGTGTGGGGAATGGGGGAGCGGAGACCCAGTACTTC.

This sequence joins TRBV19 and TRBJ2-3; 9 bases align to TRBD1. Germline values: CDR1 LNHDA, CDR2 SQIVND (reference sequence). The CDR3 covers 15 residues. The junction had 7 bases not matched to a gene; V was cut back by 6 bases and J by 3 bases. The CDR3 bases are TGTGCCAGTAGCGGGACAGGGCCGGGGACAGATACGCAGTATTTT. Residues: CASSGTGPGTDTQYF.

This clonotype was seen repeatedly, ten times or more. The V call is TRBV12-3 or TRBV12-4, the J call TRBJ1-2, with 12 positions matching TRBD1. The CDR3 covers 15 residues. V shed 3 bases, J shed 8 bases, and the junction held 7 bases outside the gene matches. DNA of the CDR3: TGTGCCAGCAGTTTGACGGCCGGGACAGGGGGCGGCTACACCTTC. Translated, it gives CASSLTAGTGGGYTF.

The chain uses TRBV6-6 and TRBJ1-4, with a possible D match to TRBD1 (5 bases). Looked up from germline, CDR1 is MNHNY and CDR2 is SVGAGI (reference sequence). V lost 5 bases, J lost 6 bases, and 10 bases lay in between. The length of the CDR3 is 13 residues. In DNA, the CDR3 is TGTGCCAGCAGTCCCACGGGACATGAAAAACTGTTTTTT. Its protein product is CASSPTGHEKLFF.

The chain combines TRBV7-2 with TRBJ1-2; D gene uncertain. V gave up 5 bases and J gave up 4 bases, with 5 bases separating them. This CDR3 comprises 11 residues. Germline CDR1 and CDR2: SGHTA and FQGNSA. The CDR3 reads CASSRPYGYTF. CDR3 DNA: TGTGCCAGCAGCCGACCCTATGGCTACACCTTC.

This clonotype occurred a few times. The chain joins TRBV18 to TRBJ2-1; 9 nucleotides agree with TRBD1. The CDR3 consists of 12 residues. Looked up from germline, CDR1 is KGHSH and CDR2 is LQKENI. Unmatched junction bases numbered 0, after V lost 4 bases and J lost 8 bases. The CDR3 region is CASSRTGDEQFF. In DNA, the CDR3 is TGTGCCAGCTCACGGACAGGGGATGAGCAGTTCTTC.

The chain links TRBV6-5 to TRBJ1-2; D ambiguous. Germline CDR1 MNHEY, CDR2 SVGAGI. The CDR3 consists of 13 residues. V lost 10 bases and J lost 2, with 14 bases in between. Written as DNA, the CDR3 is TGTGCCACATTAACATTCCCAAACTATGGCTACACCTTC. As protein: CATLTFPNYGYTF.

The chain employs TRBV7-2 and TRBJ2-2, with unresolved D. V was clipped by 7 bases and J by 2 bases, with 11 bases between them. The CDR3 totals 14 residues. Germline V gene lookup returns CDR1 SGHTA and CDR2 FQGNSA. The DNA for the CDR3 is TGTGCCAGCAAAATCGGGCCTAACACCGGGGAGCTGTTTTTT. Its translation: CASKIGPNTGELFF. Together with reference TRBV7-2 and TRBJ2-2, the CDR3 gives the full variable domain: GAGVSQSPSNKVTEKGKDVELRCDPISGHTALYWYRQSLGQGLEFLIYFQGNSAPDKSGLPSDRFSAERTGGSVSTLTIQRTQQEDSAVYLCASKIGPNTGELFFGEGSRLTVL.

The genes are TRBV7-8 and TRBJ1-6; D unclear. Germline V gene data show CDR1 as SGHVS and CDR2 as FQNEAQ. Between the trimmed V and J ends, which lost 2 bases and 8 bases, there was a span of 10 bases. The length of the CDR3 is 14 residues. CDR3 region: CASSLNNLDSPLHF. The CDR3, as DNA: TGTGCCAGCAGCTTAAACAATCTCGATTCACCCCTCCACTTT.

This clonotype was observed a few times. The chain uses TRBV20-1 and TRBJ2-7; tentatively, D is TRBD1 or TRBD2 (7 bases each). V lost 6 bases and J 2 bases, leaving 17 bases between the germline ends. The length of the CDR3 is 14 residues. The germline V gene encodes CDR1 DFQATT and CDR2 SNEGSKA (reference sequence). As DNA, the CDR3 is TGCAGTGCCTCAGGGGGGGCAAGGACCTACGAGCAGTACTTC. This sequence encodes CSASGGARTYEQYF.

V usage is TRBV24-1 and J usage is TRBJ2-3; D remains unclear. The CDR3 sequence is 19 residues long. Germline CDR1 reads KGHDR; CDR2 reads SFDVKD. Between the trimmed V and J ends, which lost 4 bases and 4 bases, there was a span of 26 bases. The CDR3 coding sequence is TGTGCCACCAGTGACCGTCACCTCCGGGCCCAGGAGCAGTCAGATACGCAGTATTTT. Protein sequence: CATSDRHLRAQEQSDTQYF.